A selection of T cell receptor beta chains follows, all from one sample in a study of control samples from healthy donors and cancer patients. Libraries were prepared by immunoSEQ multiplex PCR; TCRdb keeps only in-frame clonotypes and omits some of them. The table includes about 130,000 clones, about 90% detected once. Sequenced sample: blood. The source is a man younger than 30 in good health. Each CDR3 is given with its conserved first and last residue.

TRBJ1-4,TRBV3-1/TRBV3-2,CASSQRLTGALGEKLFF
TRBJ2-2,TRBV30,CAWRVGVNTGELFF
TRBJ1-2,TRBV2,CASSASWTGANGYTF
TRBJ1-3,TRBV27,CASSSVYRGTGNTIYF
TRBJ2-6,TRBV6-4,CASSDSRAGSGANVLTF
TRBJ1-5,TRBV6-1,CASSEAGQPQHF
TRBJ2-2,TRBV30,CAWTTVRGAGELFF
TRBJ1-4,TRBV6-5,CASSYSPGWQLFF
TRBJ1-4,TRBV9,CASTLRGERNEKLFF
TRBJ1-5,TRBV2,CASSDIRANQPQHF
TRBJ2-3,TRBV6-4,CASSATPTGTDTQYF
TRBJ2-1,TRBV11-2,CASSLVQGANEQFF
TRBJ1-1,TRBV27,CASSFGQGAEAFF
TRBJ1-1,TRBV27,CASSSGTANTEAFF
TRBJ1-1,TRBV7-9,CASSLNQGDAEAFF
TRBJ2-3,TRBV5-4,CASGFGITQYF
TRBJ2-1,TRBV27,CASSLTGPGDNEQFF
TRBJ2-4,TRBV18,CASSALPYQDTKNIQYF
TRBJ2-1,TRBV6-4,CASSAFLWASSGHNEQFF
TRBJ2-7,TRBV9,CASSVGGPSYEQYF
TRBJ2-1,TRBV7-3,CASSSDSGTPYNEQFF
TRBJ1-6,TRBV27,CASTAGQGYSPLHF
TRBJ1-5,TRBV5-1,CASSLQGSQPQHF
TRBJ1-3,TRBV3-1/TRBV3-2,CASNERGNTIYF
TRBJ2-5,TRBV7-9,CASLGPGGTQYF
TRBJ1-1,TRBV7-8,CASSHGGWNTEAFF
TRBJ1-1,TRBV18,CASSPPMGAGGTEAFF